One T cell receptor (beta chain) is described in this entry. These data belong to a study of cytomegalovirus exposure and HLA in healthy donors. The primer mix had 60 Vbeta and 13 Jbeta primers. This table comes from immunoSEQ multiplex PCR, and its TCRdb copy is limited to in-frame clones, with some not included. In the table there are 65,000 to 100,000 clones, about 75% of which are singletons. The V and J ends lost 3 bases and 2 bases respectively, with 11 bases between them. This CDR3 comprises 15 residues. Germline CDR1 reads SGHRS; CDR2 reads YFSETQ. The genes are TRBV5-1 and TRBJ2-2; tentatively, D is TRBD2 (5 bases). Sequencing was performed on PBMCs. This clonotype was sampled from a female donor in good health and CMV-seronegative. This chain's CDR3 is CASSSRTGNTGELFF. The CDR3, as DNA: TGCGCCAGCAGCTCCAGGACGGGAAACACCGGGGAGCTGTTTTTT.